Below are 22 T cell receptor beta chains sequenced from a single sample in a study of molecular identifiers for immune sequencing clone quantification. Via MiXCR, TCRdb re-called the PCR reads, giving one row per CDR3 protein. The table records about 320,000 distinct CDR3 sequences, roughly 24% of them present only once. The sample consisted of naive CD8+ T cells from blood, with Jurkat cell RNA spiked in. Subset: FACS-sorted CD8+CD4-CCR7+CD45RA+ naive T cells. Receptors were obtained from a human donor in good health. Some libraries in this study had Jurkat cell RNA spiked in.

This clonotype was seen repeatedly, ten times or more. V and J are TRBV7-2 and TRBJ1-5; D ambiguous. Germline V gives CDR1 SGHTA, CDR2 FQGNSA. V gave up 1 base and J gave up 1 base, with 8 bases separating them. The CDR3 is made up of 15 amino acids. CDR3 sequence (DNA): TGTGCCAGCAGCTTAGGCGGACGGAGCAATCAGCCCCAGCATTTT. Protein product: CASSLGGRSNQPQHF.

Comment on this clonotype: The conserved phenylalanine or tryptophan is not found at the CDR3 terminus, so this likely reflects a read error. The J gene is TRBJ2-7, the V gene TRBV7-2; 9 bases match TRBD1. Germline CDR1 is SGHTA and CDR2 is FQGNSA. Trimming at V came to 4 bases and at J to 2 bases, leaving 3 bases not matched to a gene. This CDR3 spans 14 amino acids. DNA of the CDR3: TGTGCCAGCAGCTCCGGGACAGGGCCCTACGAGCAGTACCTC. As protein: CASSSGTGPYEQYL.

The chain carries TRBV11-2 and TRBJ1-1; the match to TRBD1 covers 8 bases. The V segment lost 3 bases and the J segment 5 bases; nucleotides outside the gene matches: 8. The length of the CDR3 is 15 residues. Per germline, CDR1 SGHAT and CDR2 FQNNGV. This chain's CDR3 is CASSFVQGVMTEAFF. CDR3 coding DNA: TGTGCCAGCAGCTTTGTACAGGGGGTGATGACTGAAGCTTTCTTT.

The DNA for the CDR3 is TGCGCCAGCAGCCAAGAACACAGGTCGTCTGACCAAGAGACCCAGTACTTC. Encoded protein: CASSQEHRSSDQETQYF. V and J are TRBV4-3 and TRBJ2-5; perhaps TRBD1 as D (5 bases). Deletions cut 0 bases from V and 0 bases from J, with 14 bases between. This CDR3 has 17 amino acids. Germline-derived CDR1 and CDR2 are LGHNA and YSLEER.

On this clonotype itself: Since a much larger clone is just one base distant, this may be a read error. This chain connects TRBV28 to TRBJ1-1; no definite D call. Germline CDR1 is MDHEN and CDR2 is SYDVKM. CDR3 length equals 12 residues. The CDR3 region has the DNA TGTGCCAGCAGCGGTGTGAACGCTGAAGCTTTCTTT. This gives the protein CASSGVNAEAFF. Complete variable domain (other parts from reference TRBV28 and TRBJ1-1): DVKVTQSSRYLVKRTGEKVFLECVQDMDHENMFWYRQDPGLGLRLIYFSYDVKMKEKGDIPEGYSVSREKKERFSLILESASTNQTSMYLCASSGVNAEAFFGQGTRLTVV.

This clonotype occurred a few times. The V gene is TRBV7-9, the J gene TRBJ2-7; D not certain. Germline lookup yields CDR1 SEHNR and CDR2 FQNEAQ (reference sequence). CDR3 length: 12 residues. The V end was cut by 6 bases, the J end by 0 bases, with 6 bases between. As DNA, the CDR3 is TGTGCCAGCAGGAACAACTCCTACGAGCAGTACTTC. Translation gives CASRNNSYEQYF.

The chain combines TRBV7-9 with TRBJ1-4, with D possibly matching TRBD1 (6 bases). The CDR3 length is 14 residues. Trimming took off 6 bases at V and 3 bases at J, with 11 bases between the two ends. Germline V CDR1 and CDR2: SEHNR, FQNEAQ (reference sequence). The CDR3 reads CASRAGDPNEKLFF. As DNA, the CDR3 is TGTGCCAGCAGAGCAGGGGATCCTAATGAAAAACTGTTTTTT.

This clonotype turned up a few times. The gene calls are TRBV12-3 or TRBV12-4 and TRBJ1-5; no firm D call. This CDR3 spans 18 amino acids. The ends were cut back, 1 base at V and 0 bases at J, with 16 bases in the middle. CDR3 loop: CASSLGGVRLYSNQPQHF. As DNA, the CDR3 is TGTGCCAGCAGTTTAGGTGGGGTTCGGCTTTATAGCAATCAGCCCCAGCATTTT.

This clonotype was counted ten times or more. This chain uses TRBV12-3 or TRBV12-4 with TRBJ2-7; 8 bases line up with TRBD1. The ends lost 7 bases at V and 3 bases at J; junction bases unmatched: 2. There are 12 residues in the CDR3. DNA of the CDR3: TGTGCCAGCAACACAGGGGGCTACGAGCAGTACTTC. It is translated as CASNTGGYEQYF.

On this clonotype: An end of the junction does not agree with germline; a read error may underlie this. This sequence joins TRBV3-1 and TRBJ1-5, with D unresolved. This CDR3 has 14 amino acids. Germline V gives CDR1 LGHDT, CDR2 YNNKEL (reference sequence). CDR3 protein: CTSSQDRANQPHHF. CDR3 DNA: TGTACCAGCAGCCAAGATCGTGCCAATCAGCCCCACCATTTT.

Ten or more counts support this clonotype. This chain links TRBV6-2 or TRBV6-3 with TRBJ1-5, with unresolved D. Germline V gene sequence: CDR1 MNHEY, CDR2 SVGEGT. The CDR3 contains 14 residues. V lost 0 bases, J lost 4 bases, and 7 bases lay in between. The chain's CDR3 is CASSYSGANQPQHF. The CDR3, as DNA: TGTGCCAGCAGTTACTCGGGTGCTAATCAGCCCCAGCATTTT.

This clonotype was recorded at least ten times. J is TRBJ2-7 and V is TRBV6-5, with 8 bases matching TRBD1. The V gene's germline CDR1 is MNHEY and CDR2 SVGAGI. V lost 2 bases and J lost 3; bases outside the gene matches: 6. The CDR3 spans 15 residues. In DNA form, the CDR3 reads TGTGCCAGCAGTTACACAGGGGGAGAATTCTACGAGCAGTACTTC. Amino acids: CASSYTGGEFYEQYF.

This clonotype was found a few times. This chain connects TRBV24-1 to TRBJ2-3; 11 positions match TRBD1. The germline V gene encodes CDR1 KGHDR and CDR2 SFDVKD. The V segment lost 0 bases and the J segment 3 bases; nucleotides outside the gene matches: 7. This CDR3 comprises 18 residues. CDR3 nucleotide sequence: TGTGCCACCAGTGATTTGCCCCCGGGACAGGGGGATACAGATACGCAGTATTTT. Encoded protein: CATSDLPPGQGDTDTQYF.

This clonotype was seen a few times. This chain connects TRBV7-2 to TRBJ2-3; TRBD2 aligns across 8 bases. The CDR3 extends over 18 amino acids. The J segment lost 5 bases and the V segment lost 4 bases, leaving 17 bases of the junction unmatched. Germline CDR1 SGHTA, CDR2 FQGNSA. Written as DNA, the CDR3 is TGTGCCAGCAGCTCGCCCTCCGGGACTAGGCTTTCGGGAGATACGCAGTATTTT. Its translation is CASSSPSGTRLSGDTQYF.

A few counts support this clonotype. J is TRBJ2-7 and V is TRBV6-5; 8 bases align to TRBD1. Germline V gene sequence: CDR1 MNHEY, CDR2 SVGAGI. Trimming at V came to 5 bases and at J to 3 bases, leaving 12 bases not matched to a gene. This CDR3 is built from 16 residues. CDR3 residues: CASSPSRTGNYYEQYF. The CDR3, as DNA: TGTGCCAGCAGTCCCTCCAGGACAGGGAACTACTACGAGCAGTACTTC.

This clonotype appeared many times. The chain combines TRBV7-9 with TRBJ2-5, with 11 nucleotides matching TRBD2. Germline V gene lookup returns CDR1 SEHNR and CDR2 FQNEAQ (reference sequence). This CDR3 comprises 16 residues. V was clipped by 1 base and J by 4 bases; unmatched bases: 5. CDR3 residues: CASSLGGLAAAETQYF. The CDR3 coding sequence is TGTGCCAGCAGCTTAGGGGGACTAGCGGCCGCAGAGACCCAGTACTTC.

This clonotype was counted many times. The chain uses TRBV2 and TRBJ2-7; tentatively, D is TRBD1 (5 bases). Germline V gene sequence: CDR1 SNHLY, CDR2 FYNNEI. V lost 0 bases and J lost 3, with 12 bases in between. CDR3 length: 15 residues. CDR3 protein: CASSEAKYRSYEQYF. In DNA, the CDR3 is TGTGCCAGCAGTGAAGCCAAGTACAGGAGCTACGAGCAGTACTTC.

This clonotype has a handful of counts. The V and J genes are TRBV5-6 and TRBJ1-2, with 10 nucleotides matching TRBD1. CDR1 SGHDT and CDR2 YYEEEE come from the germline V gene. Losses at the gene ends were 3 bases for V and 8 bases for J; bases not matched to a gene: 13. This CDR3 contains 16 residues. As DNA, the CDR3 is TGTGCCAGCAGCTGGGACAGGGGATTAATAGGTGGGGGCTACACCTTC. This gives the protein CASSWDRGLIGGGYTF.

The V and J genes are TRBV5-1 and TRBJ1-4, with a possible D match to TRBD1 (5 bases). CDR1 and CDR2 from the germline V gene are SGHRS and YFSETQ. V was clipped by 0 bases and J by 2 bases, with 11 bases between them. The CDR3 is 16 residues long. This chain's CDR3 is CASSLAQGATNEKLFF. In DNA form, the CDR3 reads TGCGCCAGCAGCTTGGCCCAGGGTGCGACTAATGAAAAACTGTTTTTT. The variable domain in full, completed from reference TRBV5-1 and TRBJ1-4, reads KAGVTQTPRYLIKTRGQQVTLSCSPISGHRSVSWYQQTPGQGLQFLFEYFSETQRNKGNFPGRFSGRQFSNSRSEMNVSTLELGDSALYLCASSLAQGATNEKLFFGSGTQLSVL.

This clonotype was found a few times. The chain links TRBV10-2 to TRBJ2-1, with TRBD1 matching 8 bases. There are 17 residues in the CDR3. The germline CDR1 and CDR2 sequences are WSHSY and SAAADI. V was pared by 8 bases and J by 5 bases, with 17 bases of the junction left unmatched. The CDR3 loop reads CASEPRDRSLSHNEQFF. CDR3 nucleotide sequence: TGCGCCAGCGAACCCCGGGACAGGTCTTTGAGCCACAATGAGCAGTTCTTC.

As for this clonotype: A much bigger clone sits one base away, suggesting this may be a read error. The rearrangement links TRBV7-9 to TRBJ2-7, with no clear D. The V gene's germline CDR1 is SEHNR and CDR2 FQNEAQ (reference sequence). V was pared by 5 bases and J by 5 bases, with 13 bases between. The CDR3 runs 13 residues. The CDR3 DNA reads as TGTGCCAGCAGCGGACGTCTGGCGCACGAGCAGTACTTC. Residues: CASSGRLAHEQYF.

The sample holds many counts of this clonotype. The J gene is TRBJ2-5, the V gene TRBV29-1; TRBD1 or TRBD2 may be the D gene (6 bases each). This CDR3 is built from 14 residues. Germline V gives CDR1 SQVTM, CDR2 ANQGSEA. Trimming shortened V by 0 bases and J by 3 bases, and 11 bases separated the two germline ends. CDR3 sequence reads: CSVEDWGAEETQYF. In DNA form, the CDR3 reads TGCAGCGTTGAAGATTGGGGGGCAGAAGAGACCCAGTACTTC.